These T cell receptor beta chains were read from a single sample in a study of blood T cell repertoires in COVID-19. Profiling relied on immunoSEQ multiplex PCR, and the TCRdb table lists in-frame clones only, not all of them. Of 200,000 to 300,000 clones detected, 75% to 85% appear once; the ten largest clones hold around 2%. Material: peripheral blood. These receptors were collected from a man aged 35 to 55 who had recovered from COVID-19. Both conserved end residues are part of each CDR3. D genes are given only for firm matches. Clone size, where shown, is once, few, many, or a class for clones that have expanded.

abundance	v_gene	d_gene	j_gene	CDR3aa	CDR3nt
.	TRBV6-2/TRBV6-3	.	TRBJ1-2	CASSQVSEEVRLYGYTF	TGTGCCAGCAGCCAAGTTTCTGAGGAGGTGCGGTTATATGGCTACACCTTC
.	TRBV16	TRBD1	TRBJ1-1	CASSPRKKGQGNTEAFF	TGTGCCAGCAGCCCGCGCAAAAAGGGACAGGGAAACACTGAAGCTTTCTTT
.	TRBV19	.	TRBJ2-7	CASSIRRSGTYEQYF	TGTGCCAGTAGTATTAGGCGCAGCGGCACCTACGAGCAGTACTTC
.	TRBV5-6	TRBD1	TRBJ2-1	CASSLVGQGFANEQFF	TGTGCCAGCAGCTTGGTCGGACAGGGGTTCGCCAATGAGCAGTTCTTC
.	TRBV29-1	.	TRBJ1-3	CSATAVSGNTIYF	TGCAGCGCAACAGCCGTCTCTGGAAACACCATATATTTT
.	TRBV11-2	.	TRBJ2-3	CASARYRADTQYF	TGTGCCAGCGCCCGGTATCGGGCAGATACGCAGTATTTT
.	TRBV5-1	.	TRBJ1-3	CASSLQGAGNTIYF	TGCGCCAGCAGCTTACAGGGTGCTGGAAACACCATATATTTT
.	TRBV5-1	.	TRBJ2-7	CASSLKQSSYEQYF	TGCGCCAGCAGCTTGAAACAGTCCTCCTACGAGCAGTACTTC
.	TRBV5-1	.	TRBJ1-1	CASSLPTLNTEAFF	TGCGCCAGCAGCCTGCCGACATTGAACACTGAAGCTTTCTTT
.	TRBV29-1	TRBD2	TRBJ2-7	CSARTSGRAYSYEQYF	TGCAGCGCCCGGACTAGCGGGAGGGCCTACTCCTACGAGCAGTACTTC
once	TRBV2	.	TRBJ1-2	CASRVQVRGYTF	TGTGCCAGCAGGGTACAGGTGCGTGGCTACACCTTC
.	TRBV3-1/TRBV3-2	.	TRBJ1-1	CASSLMNTEAFF	TGTGCCAGCAGCCTCATGAACACTGAAGCTTTCTTT
few	TRBV6-6	.	TRBJ2-7	CASRAPDISYEQYF	TGTGCCAGCAGGGCCCCGGACATCTCCTACGAGCAGTACTTC
once	TRBV5-1	TRBD1	TRBJ2-3	CASSLSGTASSDTQYF	TGCGCCAGCAGCTTGTCAGGGACAGCTAGCTCAGATACGCAGTATTTT
once	TRBV5-8	.	TRBJ2-2	CASSLVTGLHTGELFF	TGTGCCAGCAGCTTGGTAACAGGGCTCCACACCGGGGAGCTGTTTTTT
.	TRBV27	TRBD2	TRBJ2-1	CASGTSSYNEQFF	TGTGCCAGCGGGACTAGCTCCTACAATGAGCAGTTCTTC
.	TRBV5-1	.	TRBJ1-2	CASSLGGRVYGYTF	TGCGCCAGCAGCTTGGGAGGCAGGGTCTATGGCTACACCTTC
.	TRBV27	.	TRBJ2-3	CASSFVPRAPDTQYF	TGTGCCAGCAGTTTTGTTCCCCGCGCCCCAGATACGCAGTATTTT
.	TRBV5-1	.	TRBJ2-6	CASSLGASLRGANVLTF	TGCGCCAGCAGCTTGGGGGCTAGTTTAAGGGGTGCCAACGTCCTGACTTTC
.	TRBV11-2	.	TRBJ2-7	CASNLVGSSYEQYF	TGTGCCAGCAACTTAGTTGGGAGCTCCTACGAGCAGTACTTC
.	TRBV7-2	.	TRBJ2-3	CASSLSQYVGGTQYF	.
.	TRBV6-5	.	TRBJ1-6	CASSYSRGAYNSPLHF	TGTGCCAGCAGTTACTCCAGGGGCGCCTATAATTCACCCCTCCACTTT
.	TRBV7-2	TRBD1	TRBJ1-2	CASRQRDRTLSRGYTF	TGTGCCAGCAGACAAAGGGACAGAACCCTATCCCGCGGCTACACCTTC
.	TRBV4-3	.	TRBJ2-2	CASSQRTTASGELFF	TGCGCCAGCAGCCAGCGGACAACGGCGAGCGGGGAGCTGTTTTTT
.	TRBV7-6	.	TRBJ1-4	CASSQMQGGNEKLFF	TGTGCCAGCAGCCAGATGCAGGGTGGAAATGAAAAACTGTTTTTT
.	TRBV6-4	TRBD2	TRBJ2-5	CASSDSNFLSGSLVPPNPQETQYF	TGTGCCAGCAGTGACTCGAATTTCTTGAGCGGGAGTCTGGTCCCCCCCAATCCCCAAGAGACCCAGTACTTC
.	TRBV5-6	.	TRBJ2-7	CASSLDRVSYEQYF	TGTGCCAGCAGCTTGGACAGGGTTTCCTACGAGCAGTACTTC
.	TRBV18	TRBD2	TRBJ2-7	CASSPGLAGNEQYF	TGTGCCAGCTCACCAGGACTAGCGGGAAACGAGCAGTACTTC
.	TRBV28	.	TRBJ2-5	CASGGGQAQETQYF	TGTGCCAGCGGAGGGGGCCAGGCCCAAGAGACCCAGTACTTC
few	TRBV5-4	TRBD2	TRBJ2-3	CASRPPTGTSGFHTQYF	TGTGCCAGCAGGCCCCCTACCGGGACTAGCGGGTTTCATACGCAGTATTTT
.	TRBV24-1	.	TRBJ2-5	CATSDSVRETQYF	TGTGCCACCAGTGATTCTGTTCGGGAGACCCAGTACTTC
once	TRBV7-2	.	TRBJ1-4	CASSETVRNEKLFF	TGTGCCAGCAGCGAGACAGTGCGTAATGAAAAACTGTTTTTT
.	TRBV5-5	TRBD2	TRBJ2-2	CASSLGLAGSGTGELFF	TGTGCCAGCAGCTTGGGACTAGCGGGTTCGGGCACCGGGGAGCTGTTTTTT
.	TRBV4-3	.	TRBJ1-2	CASSQDSGRVYGYTF	TGCGCCAGCAGCCAAGATAGTGGTCGGGTTTATGGCTACACCTTC
.	TRBV3-1/TRBV3-2	.	TRBJ1-1	CASSQDWGGGTEAFF	TGTGCCAGCAGCCAAGATTGGGGAGGGGGTACTGAAGCTTTCTTT
.	TRBV6-6	TRBD2	TRBJ2-1	CASSLRAGGGYNEQFF	TGTGCCAGCAGCTTAAGGGCGGGAGGCGGATACAATGAGCAGTTCTTC
.	TRBV6-5	TRBD1	TRBJ1-6	CASSQTGGVSPLHF	TGTGCCAGCAGTCAAACAGGGGGCGTTTCACCCCTCCACTTT
.	TRBV27	.	TRBJ2-7	CASSLGRLGPHEQYF	TGTGCCAGCAGTTTAGGGAGACTAGGCCCCCACGAGCAGTACTTC
.	TRBV4-3	TRBD2	TRBJ2-1	CASSQEGGAGGPVYEQFF	TGCGCCAGCAGCCAAGAAGGGGGAGCGGGAGGGCCGGTCTATGAGCAGTTCTTC
.	TRBV29-1	TRBD1	TRBJ2-5	CSVDETGLETQYF	TGCAGCGTCGACGAGACAGGGCTGGAGACCCAGTACTTC
many	TRBV18	.	TRBJ2-7	CASSQTSFGEQYF	TGTGCCAGCTCACAAACTAGCTTTGGCGAGCAGTACTTC
.	TRBV7-9	.	TRBJ2-6	CASSLAGGGANVLTF	TGTGCCAGCAGCTTAGCGGGAGGTGGGGCCAACGTCCTGACTTTC
.	TRBV7-9	TRBD1	TRBJ1-2	CASSLPRGTANYGYTF	TGTGCCAGCAGCTTACCCAGGGGGACTGCTAACTATGGCTACACCTTC
once	TRBV5-6	TRBD2	TRBJ2-1	CASSLAGRMGNEQFF	TGTGCCAGCAGCTTGGCCGGGAGGATGGGGAATGAGCAGTTCTTC
.	TRBV27	.	TRBJ1-2	CASSLSVGSFYGYTF	TGTGCCAGCAGTTTAAGCGTCGGAAGTTTCTATGGCTACACCTTC
.	TRBV7-9	TRBD2	TRBJ2-1	CASRTGLAGRGEQFF	TGTGCCAGCAGGACGGGACTAGCGGGTCGGGGTGAGCAGTTCTTC
.	TRBV11-3	TRBD2	TRBJ2-1	CASSLGPSGSAEQFF	TGTGCCAGCAGCTTAGGGCCTAGCGGGAGTGCTGAGCAGTTCTTC
.	TRBV29-1	.	TRBJ1-1	CSVEENRWNTEAFF	TGCAGCGTTGAAGAGAACAGATGGAACACTGAAGCTTTCTTT
.	TRBV7-2	TRBD2	TRBJ2-1	CASSPPGLAFYEQFF	TGTGCCAGCAGCCCCCCCGGACTAGCGTTCTATGAGCAGTTCTTC
.	TRBV7-2	TRBD2	TRBJ2-7	CASSPRGGGNEQYF	TGTGCCAGCAGCCCCCGGGGGGGAGGTAACGAGCAGTACTTC
.	TRBV4-3	.	TRBJ1-1	CASSLLGEGDTEAFF	TGCGCCAGCAGCCTTCTGGGGGAGGGAGACACTGAAGCTTTCTTT
.	TRBV28	TRBD1	TRBJ1-1	CASRQGTAYTEAFF	TGTGCCAGCAGACAAGGGACAGCTTACACTGAAGCTTTCTTT
.	TRBV7-2	TRBD2	TRBJ2-2	CASSKLAGFRTGELFF	TGTGCCAGCAGCAAACTAGCGGGTTTTCGAACCGGGGAGCTGTTTTTT